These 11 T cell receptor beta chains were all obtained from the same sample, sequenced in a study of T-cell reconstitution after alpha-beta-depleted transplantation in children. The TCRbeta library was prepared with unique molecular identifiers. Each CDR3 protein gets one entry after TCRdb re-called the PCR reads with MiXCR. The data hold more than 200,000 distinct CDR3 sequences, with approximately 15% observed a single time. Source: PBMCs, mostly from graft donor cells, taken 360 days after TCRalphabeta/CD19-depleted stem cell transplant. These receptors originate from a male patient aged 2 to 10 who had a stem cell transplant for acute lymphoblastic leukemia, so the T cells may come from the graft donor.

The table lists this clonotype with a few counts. The CDR3 sequence: CASSFIGQGGSYEQYF. The CDR3 DNA reads as TGCGCCAGCAGCTTCATTGGCCAGGGGGGTTCCTACGAGCAGTACTTC. The chain uses TRBV5-1 and TRBJ2-7; D might be TRBD1 (7 bases). Germline V lookup: CDR1 SGHRS, CDR2 YFSETQ. V lost 2 bases and J 1 base, leaving 16 bases between the germline ends. The CDR3 is 16 amino acids.

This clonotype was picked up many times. The chain's CDR3 is CASSDSWRHARQFF. CDR3 sequence (DNA): TGCGCCAGCAGTGATTCCTGGCGGCACGCTCGGCAGTTCTTC. The genes are TRBV10-2 and TRBJ2-1; D is ambiguous. Per the germline V gene, CDR1 is WSHSY and CDR2 is SAAADI. The length of the CDR3 is 14 residues. V was trimmed by 3 bases and J by 12 bases, leaving 18 bases between them.

CDR3 DNA: TGTGCCAGCAGCTTGAGACTTTACCAAGATACGCAGTATTTT. Protein product: CASSLRLYQDTQYF. The V call is TRBV5-5, the J call TRBJ2-3, with unresolved D. Germline V lookup: CDR1 SGHKS, CDR2 YYEKEE (reference sequence). V was pared by 1 base and J by 5 bases, with 11 bases between. The CDR3 length is 14 residues.

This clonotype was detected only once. CDR3 protein: CATSEVTGPATDTQYF. CDR3 DNA sequence: TGTGCCACCAGTGAAGTTACGGGGCCCGCAACAGATACGCAGTATTTT. The V and J genes are TRBV24-1 and TRBJ2-3, with D perhaps being TRBD1 or TRBD2 (5 bases each). CDR1 is KGHDR and CDR2 is SFDVKD in the germline V gene. This CDR3 comprises 16 residues. With 4 bases removed from V and 3 bases from J, the gap between germline ends came to 16 bases.

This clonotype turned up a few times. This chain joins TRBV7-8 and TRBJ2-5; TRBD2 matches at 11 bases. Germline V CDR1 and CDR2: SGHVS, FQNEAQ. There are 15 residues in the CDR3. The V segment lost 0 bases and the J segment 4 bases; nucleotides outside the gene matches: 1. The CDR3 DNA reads TGTGCCAGCAGCTTAGCCCTAGCGGGGGGAGAGACCCAGTACTTC. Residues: CASSLALAGGETQYF.

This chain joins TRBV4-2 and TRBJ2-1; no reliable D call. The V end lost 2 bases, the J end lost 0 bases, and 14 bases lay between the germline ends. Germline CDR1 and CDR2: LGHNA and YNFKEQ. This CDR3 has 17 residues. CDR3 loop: CASSQQYRSSSYNEQFF. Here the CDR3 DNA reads TGTGCCAGCAGCCAACAATACAGATCAAGCTCCTACAATGAGCAGTTCTTC.

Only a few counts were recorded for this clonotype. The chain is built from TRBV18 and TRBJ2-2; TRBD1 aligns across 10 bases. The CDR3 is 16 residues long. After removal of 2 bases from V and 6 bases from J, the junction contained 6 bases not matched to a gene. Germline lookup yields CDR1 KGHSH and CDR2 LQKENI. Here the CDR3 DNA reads TGTGCCAGCTCACCATCCAGACAGGGGGCGCCCGGGGAGCTGTTTTTT. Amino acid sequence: CASSPSRQGAPGELFF.

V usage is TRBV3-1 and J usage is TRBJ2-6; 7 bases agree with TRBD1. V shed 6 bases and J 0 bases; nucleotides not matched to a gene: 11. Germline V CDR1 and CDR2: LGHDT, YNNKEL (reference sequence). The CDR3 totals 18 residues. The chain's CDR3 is CASSSTGEGDSGANVLTF. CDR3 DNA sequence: TGTGCCAGCAGTTCAACAGGGGAAGGGGACTCTGGGGCCAACGTCCTGACTTTC.

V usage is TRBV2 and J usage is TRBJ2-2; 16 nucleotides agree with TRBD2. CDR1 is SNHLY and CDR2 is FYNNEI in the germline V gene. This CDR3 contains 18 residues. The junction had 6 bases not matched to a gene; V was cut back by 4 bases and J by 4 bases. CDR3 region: CASSARGLAGGRTGELFF. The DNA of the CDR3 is TGTGCCAGCAGTGCGCGGGGACTAGCGGGGGGGCGCACCGGGGAGCTGTTTTTT.

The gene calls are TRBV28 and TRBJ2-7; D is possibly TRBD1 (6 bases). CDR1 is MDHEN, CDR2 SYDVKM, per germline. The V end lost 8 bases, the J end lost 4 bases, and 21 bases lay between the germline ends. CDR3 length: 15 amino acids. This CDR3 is CASRILTGTVYEQYF. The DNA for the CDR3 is TGTGCCAGCCGCATCTTAACAGGGACGGTGTACGAGCAGTACTTC. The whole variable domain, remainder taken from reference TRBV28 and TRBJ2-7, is DVKVTQSSRYLVKRTGEKVFLECVQDMDHENMFWYRQDPGLGLRLIYFSYDVKMKEKGDIPEGYSVSREKKERFSLILESASTNQTSMYLCASRILTGTVYEQYFGPGTRLTVT.

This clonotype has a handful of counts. DNA of the CDR3: TGTGCCACCAGCAGAGACGGGAGCTCTGGAAACACCATATATTTT. Its translation: CATSRDGSSGNTIYF. V usage is TRBV15 and J usage is TRBJ1-3; D remains ambiguous. V dropped 0 bases and J dropped 0 bases, with 6 bases sitting between them. In germline, CDR1 is LNHNV, CDR2 YYDKDF (reference sequence). This CDR3 region has 15 residues.